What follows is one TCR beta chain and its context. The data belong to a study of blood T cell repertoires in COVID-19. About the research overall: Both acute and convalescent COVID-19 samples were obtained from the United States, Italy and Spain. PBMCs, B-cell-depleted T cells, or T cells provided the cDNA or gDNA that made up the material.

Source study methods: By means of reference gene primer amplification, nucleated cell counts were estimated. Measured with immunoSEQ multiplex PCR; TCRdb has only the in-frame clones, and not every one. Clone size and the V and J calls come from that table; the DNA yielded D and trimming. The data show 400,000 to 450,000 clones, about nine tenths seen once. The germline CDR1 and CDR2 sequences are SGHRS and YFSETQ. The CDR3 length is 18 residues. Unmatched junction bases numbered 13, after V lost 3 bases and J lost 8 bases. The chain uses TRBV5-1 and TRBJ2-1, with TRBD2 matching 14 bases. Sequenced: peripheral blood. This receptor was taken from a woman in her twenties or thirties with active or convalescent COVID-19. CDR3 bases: TGCGCCAGCAGCTCTGGGACTAGCGGGAGCCTACCGAGGGATGAGCAGTTCTTC. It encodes CASSSGTSGSLPRDEQFF.